Below, 27 T cell receptor delta chains from the same sample are listed, as sequenced in a study of gamma-delta T cells after stem cell transplantation. TCRdb made new clone calls on the RT-PCR reads using CATT. Of 1,500 to 2,000 delta-chain clones listed, about 5% were seen once; the top ten hold roughly 63%. Specimen: gamma-delta T cells. These receptors were obtained from a human donor. It is not recorded whose cells these are; they may come from a transplant donor.

The table lists this clone with a few counts. The protein TCRdb gives is from a much larger clone and does not agree with this DNA's translation at residue 14, likely a read error; the protein shown here comes from the DNA. The chain joins TRDV2 to TRDJ3; 8 bases line up with TRDD3. V was pared by 0 bases and J by 2 bases, with 17 bases of the junction left unmatched. The germline CDR1 and CDR2 sequences are GEAIGNYY and EKD. This CDR3 comprises 22 residues. The DNA of the CDR3 is TGTGCCTGTGACACCCCCCCCATCAGTACTGGGGGCCGCCCCTGGGACACCCGACAGATGTTTTTC. Protein: CACDTPPISTGGRPWDTRQMFF.

This clone is termed large. Other DNA sequences in the sample encode the same CDR3. The chain is built from TRDV2 and TRDJ3; 7 bases line up with TRDD3. With 0 bases clipped from V and 1 base from J, the junction kept 17 bases outside the gene matches. The CDR3 runs 22 residues. Germline lookup yields CDR1 GEAIGNYY and CDR2 EKD. The CDR3 here is CACDTAWGSDDPESWDTRQMFF. CDR3 DNA sequence: TGTGCCTGTGACACCGCCTGGGGGTCCGACGACCCGGAATCCTGGGACACCCGACAGATGTTTTTC.

The sample holds a few counts of this clone. The protein held in TCRdb is that of a much larger clone and does not match this DNA's translation at residue 5, likely because of a read error; the protein shown is translated from the DNA. The chain recombines TRDV2 with TRDJ4; a weak D match, TRDD2 (5 bases). The germline CDR1 and CDR2 sequences are GEAIGNYY and EKD. The CDR3 is 18 residues long. The V gene lost 2 bases and the J gene lost 0 bases, with 24 bases spanning the gap. DNA of the CDR3: TGTGCCTGTGACAATGGCCTTCACCGACCACAATTTACCAGACCCCTGATCTTT. Its protein product is CACDNGLHRPQFTRPLIF.

A few counts support this clone. It is likely a read error: a sequence one base away is far more abundant. Other DNA sequences in this sample translate to the same CDR3. This chain uses TRDV2 with TRDJ4; D is possibly TRDD2 (5 bases). CDR1 and CDR2 (germline): GEAIGNYY, EKD. This CDR3 spans 18 amino acids. Here the CDR3 reads CACDDGLHRPQFTRPLIF. The CDR3, as DNA: TGTGCCTGTGACGATGGCCTTCACCGACCACAATTTACCAGGCCCCTGATCTTT.

The V gene is TRDV2, the J gene TRDJ3; 9 bases are shared with TRDD3. Germline trimming cut 1 base from V and 0 bases from J; bases unmatched to any gene: 12. The CDR3 sequence is 21 residues long. CDR1 is GEAIGNYY, CDR2 EKD, per germline. CDR3: CACDTGTGGAVSSWDTRQMFF. Written as DNA, the CDR3 is TGTGCCTGTGACACTGGTACTGGGGGAGCTGTCAGCTCCTGGGACACCCGACAGATGTTTTTC.

To note about this clone: TCRdb's listed protein matches a much larger clone and diverges from this DNA's translation at residue 3, likely through a read error; the protein shown comes from the DNA. The rearrangement uses TRDV2 and TRDJ3, with 7 nucleotides matching TRDD3. Germline V gene sequence: CDR1 GEAIGNYY, CDR2 EKD. This CDR3 contains 22 residues. As DNA, the CDR3 is TGTGCCGGTGACACCGCCTGGGGGTCCGACGACCCGGAATCCTGGGACACCCGACAGATGTTTTTC. Translation: CAGDTAWGSDDPESWDTRQMFF.

With respect to this clone: TCRdb attributes to this sequence the protein of a much larger clone, which differs from the DNA translation at residue 13; a read error is likely, and the protein displayed is translated from the DNA. The genes are TRDV1 and TRDJ1; D is undetermined. Germline values: CDR1 TSWWSYY, CDR2 QGS. V lost 0 bases and J 1 base, leaving 21 bases between the germline ends. The CDR3 runs to 19 residues. CDR3 sequence: CALGELYIPRRVTTDKLIF. Written as DNA, the CDR3 is TGTGCTCTTGGGGAACTATACATTCCCCGGAGGGTAACCACCGATAAACTCATCTTT.

The chain links TRDV2 to TRDJ1; 9 positions match TRDD3. CDR3 length: 14 amino acids. CDR1 and CDR2 (germline): GEAIGNYY, EKD. The V and J ends lost 1 base and 5 bases, in that order; junction bases with no gene match: 4. The CDR3 sequence: CACDTLLGEDKLIF. The CDR3 bases are TGTGCCTGTGACACATTACTGGGGGAAGATAAACTCATCTTT.

This clone came up a few times. The rearrangement uses TRDV2 and TRDJ1, with 8 bases matching TRDD3. Trimming at V came to 7 bases and at J to 0 bases, leaving 12 bases not matched to a gene. The CDR3 runs 16 residues. Germline values: CDR1 GEAIGNYY, CDR2 EKD. The CDR3, as DNA: TGTGCCTGGACCTTCGGTACTGGGGGGTACACCGATAAACTCATCTTT. Its protein product is CAWTFGTGGYTDKLIF.

This clone appeared a few times. The translation of this DNA and the TCRdb protein of a much larger clone differ at residue 3, probably owing to a read error; the protein shown here is translated from the DNA. The chain has TRDV1 and TRDJ1, with 8 bases aligning to TRDD3. This CDR3 contains 22 residues. The germline V gene has CDR1 TSWWSYY and CDR2 QGS. CDR3 DNA: TGTGCTCGTGGGGAACTCGGGCCTACTTCAGTACTGGGGGTCCCTTACTCCGATAAACTCATCTTT. Its protein is CARGELGPTSVLGVPYSDKLIF.

This clone has just a few counts. TCRdb pairs this DNA with a much larger clone's protein that differs at residue 5, likely a read error; the protein shown was translated from the DNA. The chain uses TRDV1 and TRDJ1; possible D gene TRDD2, 9 bases. The V end lost 5 bases, the J end lost 1 base, and 26 bases lay between the germline ends. Germline V gene data show CDR1 as TSWWSYY and CDR2 as QGS. The CDR3 has 19 residues. In DNA form, the CDR3 reads TGTGCTCTTGGGAAGTGGCCTTCCTACTTGGGGGATGTCACCGATAAACTCATCTTT. Translation gives CALGKWPSYLGDVTDKLIF.

The chain uses TRDV2 and TRDJ1, with TRDD3 matching 13 bases. Unmatched junction bases numbered 6, after V lost 3 bases and J lost 0 bases. This CDR3 comprises 17 residues. CDR1 is GEAIGNYY and CDR2 is EKD in the germline V gene. CDR3 nucleotides: TGTGCCTGTGACCCACTGGGGGATACGAGGGACACCGATAAACTCATCTTT. Residues: CACDPLGDTRDTDKLIF.

A word on this clone: This likely traces to a read error, being one base from a far larger clone. Other nucleotide sequences from this sample produce the same CDR3. The CDR3 sequence: CACDTVSGEMRGYRTYTDKLIF. The CDR3 region has the DNA TGTGCCTGTGACACCGTCTCTGGGGAGATGAGGGGATACCGGACGTACACCGACAAACTCATCTTT. The chain has TRDV2 and TRDJ1; 8 nucleotides align to TRDD3. The CDR3 contains 22 residues. CDR1 and CDR2 from the germline V gene are GEAIGNYY and EKD.

This clone is deemed medium-sized. This likely traces to a read error, being one base from a far larger clone. This sample includes further DNA sequences coding for the same CDR3. The chain uses TRDV2 and TRDJ3, with 12 bases matching TRDD3. Germline V gene data show CDR1 as GEAIGNYY and CDR2 as EKD. The length of the CDR3 is 21 residues. DNA of the CDR3: TGTGCCTGTGACCGGTATGAGGCCACTGGGGGATACTACCGGGACACCCGACAGATGTTCTTC. Protein: CACDRYEATGGYYRDTRQMFF.

Of note for this clone: This likely traces to a read error, being one base from a far larger clone. Other DNA sequences within the sample encode an identical CDR3. This chain uses TRDV2 with TRDJ1; perhaps TRDD3 as D (6 bases). This CDR3 spans 19 amino acids. V lost 3 bases and J 0 bases, leaving 25 bases between the germline ends. Germline-derived CDR1 and CDR2 are GEAIGNYY and EKD. The CDR3 here is CACDPGPFWGTKYTDKLIF. The CDR3 DNA sequence: TGTGCCTGTGACCCTGGTCCCTTCTGGGGAACCAAATACACCGATAAACTCATCTTT.

With regard to this clone: A far larger clone lies a single base away; this is likely a read error. Within the sample, other DNA sequences also encode this same CDR3. V usage is TRDV1 and J usage is TRDJ1; 8 bases line up with TRDD3. The ends lost 0 bases at V and 3 bases at J; junction bases unmatched: 24. CDR1 and CDR2 (germline): TSWWSYY, QGS. The CDR3 consists of 22 residues. The CDR3 protein is CALGELGPTSVLGVPYSDKLIF. The DNA of the CDR3 is TGTGCTCTTGGGGAACTTGGGCCTACTTCAGTACTGGGGGTCCCTTACTCCGATAAACTCATCTTT.

This clone was picked up a small number of times. The amino acid sequence in TCRdb belongs to a much larger clone and departs from this DNA's translation at residue 5, likely a sequencing read error; the sequence shown is translated from the DNA. The rearrangement uses TRDV1 and TRDJ1; D might be TRDD3 (6 bases). This CDR3 spans 18 amino acids. V shed 5 bases and J shed 0 bases, with 22 bases lying between them. Germline assignment: CDR1 TSWWSYY and CDR2 QGS. The CDR3 bases are TGTGCTCTTGGGAAACCCCAATGGGGGGTACCCTACACCGATAAACTCATCTTT. Its translation: CALGKPQWGVPYTDKLIF.

A word on this clone: For this DNA, TCRdb reports the protein of a much larger clone, which diverges at residue 7, most likely from a read error; the protein presented here is translated directly from the DNA. The J gene is TRDJ1, the V gene TRAV29/DV5, with 8 positions matching TRDD3. The CDR3 extends over 17 amino acids. The J segment lost 1 base and the V segment lost 0 bases, leaving 11 bases of the junction unmatched. Per the germline V gene, CDR1 is NSMFDY and CDR2 is ISSIKDK. The CDR3 region is CAASASHGWGITDKLIF. The CDR3, as DNA: TGTGCAGCAAGCGCCTCCCACGGTTGGGGGATCACCGATAAACTCATCTTT.

By sample share, this clone is medium-sized. This likely traces to a read error, being one base from a far larger clone. The gene calls are TRDV2 and TRDJ3; 13 bases align to TRDD3. Germline CDR1 is GEAIGNYY and CDR2 is EKD. The length of the CDR3 is 24 residues. V shed 0 bases and J 0 bases; nucleotides not matched to a gene: 16. CDR3 residues: CACDTPDPLLGDTRGSWDTRQMFF. In DNA form, the CDR3 reads TGTGCCTGTGACACCCCTGATCCACTACTGGGGGATACGCGGGGCTCCTGGGACACCCGACAGATGTTTTTC.

This clone was found a few times. TCRdb's listed protein matches a much larger clone and diverges from this DNA's translation at residue 7, likely through a read error; the protein shown comes from the DNA. Other nucleotide sequences in the sample specify the same CDR3. The chain combines TRDV2 with TRDJ3; possible D gene TRDD3, 5 bases. This CDR3 is 22 amino acids long. Trimming took 0 bases from V and 1 from J, leaving 24 bases between them. The germline CDR1 and CDR2 sequences are GEAIGNYY and EKD. The CDR3 region has the DNA TGTGCCTGTGACACCGCCAGGGGGTCCGACGACCCGGAATCCTGGGACACCCGACAGATGTTTTTC. It is translated as CACDTARGSDDPESWDTRQMFF.

To note about this clone: TCRdb's entry gives the protein of a much larger clone, which mismatches this DNA's translation at residue 11, likely from a read error; the protein reported here is translated from the DNA. The chain couples TRDV1 to TRDJ1; TRDD3 agrees at 8 bases. Trimming at V came to 7 bases and at J to 0 bases, leaving 19 bases not matched to a gene. Germline CDR1 reads TSWWSYY; CDR2 reads QGS. This CDR3 has 19 amino acids. The CDR3 DNA sequence: TGTGCTCTTGTCGGGACCCCGGACTGGGGGCTCCGGTACACCGATAAACTCATCTTT. It translates to CALVGTPDWGLRYTDKLIF.

The chain links TRDV2 to TRDJ3, with TRDD3 matching 10 bases. Trimming cost V 3 bases and J 0 bases; bases outside gene matches: 10. CDR1 is GEAIGNYY and CDR2 is EKD in the germline V gene. The length of the CDR3 is 20 residues. The CDR3 DNA reads TGTGCCTGTGACCAACTGGGGGATGATACTCTCTCCTGGGACACCCGACAGATGTTTTTC. This encodes CACDQLGDDTLSWDTRQMFF.

V is TRDV2 and J is TRDJ1; 7 positions match TRDD3. Germline V gene sequence: CDR1 GEAIGNYY, CDR2 EKD. V gave up 2 bases and J gave up 0 bases; unmatched junction bases: 11. CDR3 length: 17 residues. The CDR3 sequence is CACDNLRTGEDTDKLIF. CDR3 bases: TGTGCCTGTGACAACCTTCGTACTGGGGAGGACACCGATAAACTCATCTTT.

This clone appeared a few times. The protein held in TCRdb is that of a much larger clone and does not match this DNA's translation at residue 19, likely because of a read error; the protein shown is translated from the DNA. The chain combines TRDV2 with TRDJ3, with TRDD3 matching over 8 bases. The CDR3 loop spans 22 amino acids. Germline V gene data show CDR1 as GEAIGNYY and CDR2 as EKD. The CDR3 region is CACDTPPISTGGRSWDTREMFF. CDR3 bases: TGTGCCTGTGACACCCCCCCCATCAGTACTGGGGGCCGCTCCTGGGACACCCGAGAGATGTTTTTC.

This clone was observed a few times. With only one base between it and a far larger clone, this is likely a read error. Distinct nucleotide sequences in the sample also encode this CDR3. The rearrangement uses TRDV1 and TRDJ2, with TRDD3 as a possible D gene (5 bases). Germline V CDR1 and CDR2: TSWWSYY, QGS. The V end was cut by 5 bases, the J end by 3 bases, with 13 bases between. The CDR3 length is 15 residues. The CDR3 sequence is CALGTEGSLTAQLFF. In DNA, the CDR3 is TGTGCTCTTGGGACGGAGGGATCTCTGACAGCACAACTCTTCTTT.

The chain employs TRDV2 and TRDJ1; 12 bases agree with TRDD3. Germline V gene lookup returns CDR1 GEAIGNYY and CDR2 EKD. CDR3 length: 19 amino acids. V shed 3 bases and J 3 bases; nucleotides not matched to a gene: 16. CDR3: CACDLLGDTRPGVADKLIF. CDR3 DNA: TGTGCCTGTGACCTACTGGGGGATACAAGGCCAGGTGTGGCCGATAAACTCATCTTT.

On this clone itself: TCRdb assigns this DNA the protein of a much larger clone, which departs from its translation at residue 6; this likely reflects a read error, and the protein shown comes from translating the DNA. The genes are TRDV1 and TRDJ1; 10 bases line up with TRDD3. The V gene end was trimmed by 4 bases and the J gene end by 0 bases; junction bases not matched to a gene: 20. Per the germline V gene, CDR1 is TSWWSYY and CDR2 is QGS. This CDR3 contains 21 residues. This CDR3 is CALGGGFPFTGGLTYTDKLIF. The DNA of the CDR3 is TGTGCTCTTGGGGGGGGCTTCCCCTTTACTGGGGGATTAACGTACACCGATAAACTCATCTTT.